This T cell receptor beta chain was documented in a study of T cells in localized non-small cell lung cancer. Germline V gene data show CDR1 as SNHLY and CDR2 as FYNNEI. Losses at the gene ends were 10 bases for V and 1 base for J; bases not matched to a gene: 9. CDR3 length equals 14 residues. Notes on this clone: Its specificity is unknown.

Study findings and constraints: Since sequencing was restricted to only one region of the tumor, intratumor heterogeneity remains a possibility. In adjacent lung appeared a median around 55 of the top 100 tumor clones. Uninvolved nearby lung showed the greatest T cell clonality, exceeding that found in tumor. Elevated circulating T cell density in blood was associated with longer overall survival.

TCRdb's copy holds only in-frame clones and misses some; the assay was immunoSEQ multiplex PCR. The table includes about 22,000 clones, about 85% detected once. The sequence was obtained from a man between 40 and 70 years old with stage II squamous cell lung carcinoma. The source was PBMCs, collected before any cancer treatment. The chain uses TRBV2 and TRBJ2-5, with 7 bases matching TRBD2. CDR3 region: CATKSGRPQETQYF. The DNA for the CDR3 is TGTGCCACCAAATCCGGGAGGCCCCAAGAGACCCAGTACTTC.